This TCR beta chain was sequenced for a study of early T cells in non-severe SARS-CoV-2 infection. Study summary: Unsorted whole-blood RNA was sequenced in bulk, leaving chains unpaired.

Attachment of unique molecular identifiers to individual cDNA molecules was performed. One entry per CDR3 protein, called by TCRdb with MiXCR from the 5' RACE reads. The data show tens of thousands of distinct CDR3 sequences, with 3% to 4.5% seen just once and 4.5% to 7% held by the top ten. This CDR3 is built from 16 residues. Germline V gives CDR1 SGDLS, CDR2 YYNGEE. V lost 0 bases and J lost 0, with 12 bases in between. This clonotype was counted ten times or more. The sequencing input was whole blood. The receptor was derived from an adult who was a healthcare worker with PCR-confirmed SARS-CoV-2 infection or an uninfected control (not recorded which). The chain couples TRBV9 to TRBJ1-1; no definite D call. The CDR3 region is CASSVAEGFMNTEAFF. The CDR3 nucleotides are TGTGCCAGCAGCGTAGCCGAGGGCTTCATGAACACTGAAGCTTTCTTT.